The 6 T cell receptor beta chains below all came from one sample that was sequenced in a study of post-analysis software for immune sequencing data. Unique molecular identifiers had been added to the TCR beta cDNA libraries. MiXCR, applied by TCRdb to the PCR reads, yields one record per CDR3 protein. The data contain 600,000 to 750,000 distinct CDR3 sequences, about 60% of them seen just once; the ten biggest clones take up about 10%. The antigens for these receptors are not known. General study points: TRBV5-6, TRBV5-1 and TRBV20-1 belonged to a set of about five TRBV segments that were more frequent in patients than controls.

The material sequenced was blood. All receptors come from a girl aged 2 to 9 with multiple sclerosis.

The chain links TRBV7-2 to TRBJ2-3, with 8 bases matching TRBD2. With 3 bases clipped from V and 2 bases from J, the junction kept 7 bases outside the gene matches. In germline, CDR1 is SGHTA, CDR2 FQGNSA. This CDR3 spans 16 amino acids. The CDR3 spells CASSFKRGGLTDTQYF. The CDR3 nucleotides are TGTGCCAGCAGCTTTAAACGGGGGGGCCTCACAGATACGCAGTATTTT.

The V and J genes are TRBV3-1 and TRBJ2-7; perhaps TRBD1 as D (6 bases). V lost 0 bases and J 6 bases, leaving 12 bases between the germline ends. The CDR3 totals 14 residues. Germline CDR1 and CDR2: LGHDT and YNNKEL (reference sequence). CDR3 DNA: TGTGCCAGCAGCCAAGATGGGACACCGGGCGAGCAGTACTTC. Encoded protein: CASSQDGTPGEQYF.

The rearrangement links TRBV12-3 or TRBV12-4 to TRBJ2-3; D is perhaps TRBD2 (6 bases). V dropped 1 base and J dropped 11 bases, with 13 bases sitting between them. This CDR3 region has 13 residues. Written as DNA, the CDR3 is TGTGCCAGCAGTTTAGGGGAAGGGAGGCTGCAGTATTTT. Translated, it gives CASSLGEGRLQYF.

The CDR3 DNA is TGCAGTGCTTGGGCCAGGACCTACAATGAGCAGTTCTTC. Protein: CSAWARTYNEQFF. V usage is TRBV20-1 and J usage is TRBJ2-1, with D unresolved. The CDR3 is made up of 13 amino acids. Trimming cost V 5 bases and J 2 bases, with 10 bases left between them. Germline V gene lookup returns CDR1 DFQATT and CDR2 SNEGSKA (reference sequence).

Many counts were recorded for this clonotype. The rearrangement links TRBV7-2 to TRBJ2-3, with 7 bases aligning to TRBD1. CDR1 is SGHTA, CDR2 FQGNSA, per germline. CDR3 size: 15 residues. The V segment lost 5 bases and the J segment 0 bases; nucleotides outside the gene matches: 5. The DNA of the CDR3 is TGTGCCAGCAGCCCGGGGACAGTCAGCACAGATACGCAGTATTTT. Translating it yields CASSPGTVSTDTQYF.

This clonotype was detected a few times. This chain connects TRBV20-1 to TRBJ2-7, with TRBD2 matching over 10 bases. Germline V gives CDR1 DFQATT, CDR2 SNEGSKA (reference sequence). This CDR3 is built from 15 residues. V dropped 4 bases and J dropped 3; count of bases not matched to a gene: 9. CDR3 sequence: CSAIPRTSGRYEQYF. DNA for the CDR3: TGCAGTGCTATTCCACGGACTAGCGGCCGCTACGAGCAGTACTTC.